This TCR beta chain was profiled in a study of cytomegalovirus exposure and HLA in healthy donors. Findings and limits, study-wide: The authors excluded some V segments, including TRBV6-2 and TRBV6-3, as indistinguishable. A link between a missense DCLRE1C variant and TCR beta V- and J-gene trimming emerged from a later analysis.

The CDR3 length is 13 residues. Trimming took 2 bases from V and 7 from J, leaving 11 bases between them. Germline assignment: CDR1 SEHNR and CDR2 FQNEAQ (reference sequence). This clone was seen a handful of times. Its antigen is undetermined. PCR amplification relied on 60 Vbeta primers (plus 13 Jbeta primers). How the authors handled the data: Later analysis identified some 80 million unique TCR beta chains, approximately 11 million shared. Only in-frame clones appear in the TCRdb table, and some are missing; sequencing was by immunoSEQ multiplex PCR. The DNA gave D and trimming, while V, J and clone size come from that table. This sample yields fewer than 200,000 clones, of which over 60% are seen a single time; more than 1.3% belongs to the top ten. Likely unrecorded immune exposures existed in these nominally healthy donors.

The material sequenced was PBMCs. This clonotype originated in a girl aged 10 to 17 in good health and CMV-seronegative. The chain couples TRBV7-9 to TRBJ1-1; D unclear. CDR3 amino acids: CASSLPGKGEAFF. CDR3 nucleotides: TGTGCCAGCAGCTTACCCGGGAAGGGTGAAGCTTTCTTT.